This TCR beta chain was profiled in a study of T cells in women clearing cervical HPV infection. Study at large: Donors had HPV16-related CIN3 or worse; 2 had invasive cancer. Controls were women whose single incident HPV16 infection cleared within 12 months without precancer or cancer. Cases' blood sampling followed lesion detection by median roughly five months (90 to 200).

Sequenced by immunoSEQ multiplex PCR; TCRdb stores in-frame clones only, minus some. The sample totals 13,000 or so clones. The CDR3 sequence is 15 residues long. Trimming pared 1 base from V and 5 bases from J, leaving 11 bases between. From germline, CDR1 is LGHDT and CDR2 YNNKEL (reference sequence). To note about this clone: Read data end 3 residues before the CDR3 end; the end is taken from the germline J gene.

The receptor was derived from a woman between 18 and 75 years old with a cervical HPV16 infection that either progressed to CIN3+ or cleared (not recorded which). The J gene is TRBJ2-2, the V gene TRBV3-1 (or the pseudogene TRBV3-2); maybe TRBD1 (6 bases). The material sequenced was blood buffy coat. The part of the CDR3 DNA that was read is TGTGCCAGCAGCCAAGGCCCTCAGGGGACCGGGGAG. Translated: CASSQGPQGTGE. The CDR3 as a whole reads CASSQGPQGTGELFF.